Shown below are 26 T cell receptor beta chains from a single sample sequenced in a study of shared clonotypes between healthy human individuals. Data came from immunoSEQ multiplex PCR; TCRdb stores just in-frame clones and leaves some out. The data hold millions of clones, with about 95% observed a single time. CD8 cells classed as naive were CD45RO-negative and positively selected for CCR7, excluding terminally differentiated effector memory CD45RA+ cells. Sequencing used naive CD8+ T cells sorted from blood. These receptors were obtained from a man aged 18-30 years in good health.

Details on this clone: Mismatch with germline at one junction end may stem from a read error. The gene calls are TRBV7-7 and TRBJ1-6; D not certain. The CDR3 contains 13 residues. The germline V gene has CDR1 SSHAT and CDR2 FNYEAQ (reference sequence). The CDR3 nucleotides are TGTGCTAGCAGCCAAGCCGCGAATTCACCCCTCCACTTT. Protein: CASSQAANSPLHF.

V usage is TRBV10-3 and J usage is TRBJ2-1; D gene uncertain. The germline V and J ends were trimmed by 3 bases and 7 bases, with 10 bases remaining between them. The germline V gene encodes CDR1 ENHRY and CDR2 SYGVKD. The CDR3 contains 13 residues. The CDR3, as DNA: TGTGCCATCAGTGACGAGCCTATAAATGAGCAGTTCTTC. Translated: CAISDEPINEQFF.

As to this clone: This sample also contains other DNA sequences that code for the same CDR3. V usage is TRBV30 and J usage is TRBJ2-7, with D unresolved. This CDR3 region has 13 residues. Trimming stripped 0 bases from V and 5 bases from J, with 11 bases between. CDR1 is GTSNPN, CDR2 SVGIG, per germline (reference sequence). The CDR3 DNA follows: TGTGCCTGGAGTGTGGGCGGAAGGGACGAGCAGTACTTC. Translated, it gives CAWSVGGRDEQYF.

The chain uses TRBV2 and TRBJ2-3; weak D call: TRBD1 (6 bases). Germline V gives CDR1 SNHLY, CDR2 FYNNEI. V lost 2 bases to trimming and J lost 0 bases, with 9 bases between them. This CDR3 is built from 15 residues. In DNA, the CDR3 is TGTGCCAGCAGTGAACGACAGGCTAGCACAGATACGCAGTATTTT. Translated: CASSERQASTDTQYF.

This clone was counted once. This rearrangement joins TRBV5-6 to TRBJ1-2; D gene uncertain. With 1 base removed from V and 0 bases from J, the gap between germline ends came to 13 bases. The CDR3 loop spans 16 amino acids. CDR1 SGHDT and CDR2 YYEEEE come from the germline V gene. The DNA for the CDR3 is TGTGCCAGCAGCTTGTTTATCACGGAACCTAACTATGGCTACACCTTC. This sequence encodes CASSLFITEPNYGYTF.

CDR3 amino acids: CATSRNTGSSGNTIYF. The CDR3, as DNA: TGTGCCACCAGCAGGAATACAGGGAGCTCTGGAAACACCATATATTTT. The chain combines TRBV15 with TRBJ1-3; a possible D gene is TRBD1 (6 bases). CDR3 size: 16 residues. CDR1 is LNHNV and CDR2 is YYDKDF in the germline V gene (reference sequence). V dropped 3 bases and J dropped 0 bases, with 12 bases sitting between them.

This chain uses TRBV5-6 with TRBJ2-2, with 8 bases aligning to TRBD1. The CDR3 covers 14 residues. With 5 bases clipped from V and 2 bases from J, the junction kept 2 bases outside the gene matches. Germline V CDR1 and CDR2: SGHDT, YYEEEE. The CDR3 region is CASRGTGNTGELFF. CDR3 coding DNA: TGTGCCAGCAGAGGGACAGGAAACACCGGGGAGCTGTTTTTT. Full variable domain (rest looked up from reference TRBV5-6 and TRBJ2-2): DAGVTQSPTHLIKTRGQQVTLRCSPKSGHDTVSWYQQALGQGPQFIFQYYEEEERQRGNFPDRFSGHQFPNYSSELNVNALLLGDSALYLCASRGTGNTGELFFGEGSRLTVL.

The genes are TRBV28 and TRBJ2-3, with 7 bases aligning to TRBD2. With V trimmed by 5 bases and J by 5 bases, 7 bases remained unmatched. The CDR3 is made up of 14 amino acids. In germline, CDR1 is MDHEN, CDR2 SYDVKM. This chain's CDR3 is CASSPRGVGDTQYF. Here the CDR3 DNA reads TGTGCCAGCAGTCCCCGGGGGGTTGGAGATACGCAGTATTTT.

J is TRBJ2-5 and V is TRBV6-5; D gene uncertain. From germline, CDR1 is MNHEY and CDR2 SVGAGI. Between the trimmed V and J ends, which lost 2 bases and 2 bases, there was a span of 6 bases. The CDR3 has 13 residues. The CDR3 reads CASSYPDQETQYF. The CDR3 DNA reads TGTGCCAGCAGTTACCCCGATCAAGAGACCCAGTACTTC.

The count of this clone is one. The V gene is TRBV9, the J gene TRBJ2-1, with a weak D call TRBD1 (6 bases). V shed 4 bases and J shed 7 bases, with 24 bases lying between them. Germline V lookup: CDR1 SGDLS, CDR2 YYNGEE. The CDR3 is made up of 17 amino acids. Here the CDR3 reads CASSPLATGTPFNEQFF. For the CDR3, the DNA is TGTGCCAGCAGCCCCCTTGCGACCGGGACACCGTTTAATGAGCAGTTCTTC.

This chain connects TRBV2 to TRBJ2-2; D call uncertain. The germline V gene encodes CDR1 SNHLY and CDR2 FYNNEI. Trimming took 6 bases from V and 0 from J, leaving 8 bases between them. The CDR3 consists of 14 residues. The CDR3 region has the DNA TGTGCCAGCAGAGGTACCACGAACACCGGGGAGCTGTTTTTT. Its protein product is CASRGTTNTGELFF.

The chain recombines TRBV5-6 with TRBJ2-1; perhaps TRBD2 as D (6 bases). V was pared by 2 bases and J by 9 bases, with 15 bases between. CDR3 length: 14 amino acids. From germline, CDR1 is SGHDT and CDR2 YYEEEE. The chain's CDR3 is CASSFPGTASEQFF. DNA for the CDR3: TGTGCCAGCAGCTTCCCCGGGACTGCCAGTGAGCAGTTCTTC.

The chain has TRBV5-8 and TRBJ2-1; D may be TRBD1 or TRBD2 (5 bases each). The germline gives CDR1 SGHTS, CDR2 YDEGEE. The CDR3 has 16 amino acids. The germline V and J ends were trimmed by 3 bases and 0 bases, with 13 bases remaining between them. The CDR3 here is CASSSPRGGSYNEQFF. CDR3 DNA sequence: TGTGCCAGCAGCTCCCCCCGGGGCGGCTCCTACAATGAGCAGTTCTTC.

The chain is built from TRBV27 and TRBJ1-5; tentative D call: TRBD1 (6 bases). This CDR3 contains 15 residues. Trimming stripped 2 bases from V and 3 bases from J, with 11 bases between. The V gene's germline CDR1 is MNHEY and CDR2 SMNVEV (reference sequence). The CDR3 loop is CASSLNGQFNQPQHF. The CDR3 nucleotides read TGTGCCAGCAGTTTAAATGGACAGTTCAATCAGCCCCAGCATTTT.

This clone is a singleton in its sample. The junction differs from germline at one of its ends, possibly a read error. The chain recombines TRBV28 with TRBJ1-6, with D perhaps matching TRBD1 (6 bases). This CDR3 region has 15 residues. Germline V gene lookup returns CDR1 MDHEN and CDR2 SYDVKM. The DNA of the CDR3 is TGTGCCAGCAGTTCGCGGACAGCCTATAATTCACCCCCCCACTTT. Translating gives CASSSRTAYNSPPHF.

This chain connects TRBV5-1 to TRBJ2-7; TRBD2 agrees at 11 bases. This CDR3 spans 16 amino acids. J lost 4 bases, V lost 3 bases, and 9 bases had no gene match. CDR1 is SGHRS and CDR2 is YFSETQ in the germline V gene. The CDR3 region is CASSSTSGGRDYEQYF. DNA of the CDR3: TGCGCCAGCAGCTCAACTAGCGGGGGCCGAGATTACGAGCAGTACTTC. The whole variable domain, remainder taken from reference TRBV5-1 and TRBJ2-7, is KAGVTQTPRYLIKTRGQQVTLSCSPISGHRSVSWYQQTPGQGLQFLFEYFSETQRNKGNFPGRFSGRQFSNSRSEMNVSTLELGDSALYLCASSSTSGGRDYEQYFGPGTRLTVT.

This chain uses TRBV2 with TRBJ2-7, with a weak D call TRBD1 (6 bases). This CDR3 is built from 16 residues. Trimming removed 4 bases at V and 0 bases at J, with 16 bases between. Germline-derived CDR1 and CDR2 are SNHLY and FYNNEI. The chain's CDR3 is CASSGSGVVSSYEQYF. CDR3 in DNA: TGTGCCAGCAGTGGTTCAGGGGTCGTAAGCTCCTACGAGCAGTACTTC.

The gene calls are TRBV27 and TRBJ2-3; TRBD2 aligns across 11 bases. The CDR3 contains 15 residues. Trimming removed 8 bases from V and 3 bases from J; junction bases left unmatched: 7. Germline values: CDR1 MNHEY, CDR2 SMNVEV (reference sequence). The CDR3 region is CASSGTSGRTDTQYF. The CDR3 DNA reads TGTGCCAGCTCTGGTACTAGCGGGAGAACAGATACGCAGTATTTT.

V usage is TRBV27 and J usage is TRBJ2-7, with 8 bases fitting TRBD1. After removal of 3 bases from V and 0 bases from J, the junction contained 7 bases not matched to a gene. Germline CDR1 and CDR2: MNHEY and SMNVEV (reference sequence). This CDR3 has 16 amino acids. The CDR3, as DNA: TGTGCCAGCAGTTTCTCCGGGACAGGAAGCTCCTACGAGCAGTACTTC. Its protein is CASSFSGTGSSYEQYF.

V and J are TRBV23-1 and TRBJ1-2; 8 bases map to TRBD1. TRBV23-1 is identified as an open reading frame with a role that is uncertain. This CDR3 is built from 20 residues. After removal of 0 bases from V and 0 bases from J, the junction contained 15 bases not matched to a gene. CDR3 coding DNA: TGCGCCAGCAGTCAATCGGACACCCCTCCCGACAGGGGAGCTAACTATGGCTACACCTTC. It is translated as CASSQSDTPPDRGANYGYTF.

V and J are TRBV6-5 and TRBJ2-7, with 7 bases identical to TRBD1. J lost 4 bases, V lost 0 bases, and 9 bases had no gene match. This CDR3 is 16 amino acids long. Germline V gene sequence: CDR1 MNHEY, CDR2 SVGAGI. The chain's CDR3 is CASSYSSGQTLYEQYF. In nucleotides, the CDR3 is TGTGCCAGCAGTTACTCGTCGGGACAGACCTTATACGAGCAGTACTTC.

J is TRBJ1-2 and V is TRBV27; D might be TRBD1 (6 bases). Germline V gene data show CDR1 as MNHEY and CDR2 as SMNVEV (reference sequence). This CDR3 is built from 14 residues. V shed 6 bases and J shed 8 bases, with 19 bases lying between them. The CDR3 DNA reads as TGTGCCAGCAGGATGGGTTTAACAGGGAAGGGCTACACCTTC. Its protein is CASRMGLTGKGYTF.

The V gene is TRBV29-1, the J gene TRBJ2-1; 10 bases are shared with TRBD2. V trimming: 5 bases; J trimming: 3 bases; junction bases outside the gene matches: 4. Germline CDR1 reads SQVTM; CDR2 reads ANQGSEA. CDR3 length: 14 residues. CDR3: CSVIIAGGYNEQFF. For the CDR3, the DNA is TGCAGCGTTATAATAGCGGGAGGCTACAATGAGCAGTTCTTC.

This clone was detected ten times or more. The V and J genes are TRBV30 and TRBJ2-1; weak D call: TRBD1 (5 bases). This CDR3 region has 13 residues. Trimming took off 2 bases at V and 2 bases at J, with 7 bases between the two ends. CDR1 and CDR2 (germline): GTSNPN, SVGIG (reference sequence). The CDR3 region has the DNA TGTGCCTGGAGTTCAGGGACCTACAATGAGCAGTTCTTC. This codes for CAWSSGTYNEQFF.

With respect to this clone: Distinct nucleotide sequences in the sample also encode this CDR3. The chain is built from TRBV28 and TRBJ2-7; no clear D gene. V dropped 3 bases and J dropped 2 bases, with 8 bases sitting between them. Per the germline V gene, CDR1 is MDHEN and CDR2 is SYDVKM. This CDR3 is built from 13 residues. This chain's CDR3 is CASSFGVAYEQYF. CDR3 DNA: TGTGCCAGCAGTTTTGGAGTAGCCTACGAGCAGTACTTC.

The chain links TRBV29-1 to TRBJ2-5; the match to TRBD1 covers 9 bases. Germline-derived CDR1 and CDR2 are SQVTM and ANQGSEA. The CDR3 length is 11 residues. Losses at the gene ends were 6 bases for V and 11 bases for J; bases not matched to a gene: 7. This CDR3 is CSVVTGGEQYF. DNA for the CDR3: TGCAGCGTGGTGACAGGGGGGGAGCAGTACTTC.